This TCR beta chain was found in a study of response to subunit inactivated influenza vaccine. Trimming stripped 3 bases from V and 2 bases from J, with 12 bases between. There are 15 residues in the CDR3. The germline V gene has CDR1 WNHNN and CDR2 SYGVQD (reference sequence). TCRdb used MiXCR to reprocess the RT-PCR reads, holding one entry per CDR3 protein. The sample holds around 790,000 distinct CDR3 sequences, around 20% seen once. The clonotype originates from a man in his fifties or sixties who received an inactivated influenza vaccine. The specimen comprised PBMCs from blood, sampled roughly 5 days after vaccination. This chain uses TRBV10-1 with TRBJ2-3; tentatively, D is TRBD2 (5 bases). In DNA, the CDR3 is TGCGCCAGCAGTGAAGGGATGAGGGCCACAGATACGCAGTATTTT. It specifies CASSEGMRATDTQYF.